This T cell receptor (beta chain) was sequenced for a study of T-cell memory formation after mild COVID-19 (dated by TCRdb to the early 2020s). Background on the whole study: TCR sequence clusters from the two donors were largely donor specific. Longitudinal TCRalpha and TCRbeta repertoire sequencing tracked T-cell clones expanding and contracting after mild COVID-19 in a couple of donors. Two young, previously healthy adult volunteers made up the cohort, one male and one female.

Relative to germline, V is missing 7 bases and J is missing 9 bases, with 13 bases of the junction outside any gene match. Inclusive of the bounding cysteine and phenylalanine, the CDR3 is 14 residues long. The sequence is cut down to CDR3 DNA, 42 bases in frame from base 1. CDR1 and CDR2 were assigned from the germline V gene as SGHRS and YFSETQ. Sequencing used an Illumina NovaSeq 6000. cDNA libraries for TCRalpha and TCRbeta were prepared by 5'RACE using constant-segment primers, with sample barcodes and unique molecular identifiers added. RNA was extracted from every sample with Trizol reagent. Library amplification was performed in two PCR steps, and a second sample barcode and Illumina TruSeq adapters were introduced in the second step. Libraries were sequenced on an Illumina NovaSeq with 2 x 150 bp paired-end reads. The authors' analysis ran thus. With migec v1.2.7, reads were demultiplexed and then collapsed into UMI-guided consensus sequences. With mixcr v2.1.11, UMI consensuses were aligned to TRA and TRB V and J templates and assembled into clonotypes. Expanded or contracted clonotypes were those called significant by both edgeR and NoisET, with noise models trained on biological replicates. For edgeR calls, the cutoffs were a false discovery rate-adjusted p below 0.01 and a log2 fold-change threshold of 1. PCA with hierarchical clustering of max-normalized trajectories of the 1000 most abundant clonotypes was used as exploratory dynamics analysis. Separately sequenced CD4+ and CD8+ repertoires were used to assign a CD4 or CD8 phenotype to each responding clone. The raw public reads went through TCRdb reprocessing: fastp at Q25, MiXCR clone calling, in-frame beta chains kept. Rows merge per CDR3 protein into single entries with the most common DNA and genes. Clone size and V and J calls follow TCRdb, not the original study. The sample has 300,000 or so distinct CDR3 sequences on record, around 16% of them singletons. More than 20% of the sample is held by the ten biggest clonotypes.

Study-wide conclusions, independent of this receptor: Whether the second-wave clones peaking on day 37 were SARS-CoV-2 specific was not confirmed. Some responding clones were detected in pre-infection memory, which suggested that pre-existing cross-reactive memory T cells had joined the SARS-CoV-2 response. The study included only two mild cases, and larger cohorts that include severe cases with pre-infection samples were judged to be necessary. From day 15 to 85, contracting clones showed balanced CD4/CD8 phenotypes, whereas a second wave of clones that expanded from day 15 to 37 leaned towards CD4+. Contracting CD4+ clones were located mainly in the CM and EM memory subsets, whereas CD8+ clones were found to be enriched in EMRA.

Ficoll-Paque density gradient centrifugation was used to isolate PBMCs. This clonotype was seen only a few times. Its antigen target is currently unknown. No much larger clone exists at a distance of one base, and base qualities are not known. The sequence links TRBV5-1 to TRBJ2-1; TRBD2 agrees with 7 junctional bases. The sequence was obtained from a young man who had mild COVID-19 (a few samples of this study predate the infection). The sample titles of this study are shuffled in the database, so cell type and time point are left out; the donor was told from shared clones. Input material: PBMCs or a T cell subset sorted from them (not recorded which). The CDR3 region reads CASRRGGVDLEQFF. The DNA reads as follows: TGCGCCAGCCGGCGCGGGGGAGTCGACCTTGAGCAGTTCTTC. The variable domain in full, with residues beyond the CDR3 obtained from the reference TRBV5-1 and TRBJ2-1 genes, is KAGVTQTPRYLIKTRGQQVTLSCSPISGHRSVSWYQQTPGQGLQFLFEYFSETQRNKGNFPGRFSGRQFSNSRSEMNVSTLELGDSALYLCASRRGGVDLEQFFGPGTRLTVL.